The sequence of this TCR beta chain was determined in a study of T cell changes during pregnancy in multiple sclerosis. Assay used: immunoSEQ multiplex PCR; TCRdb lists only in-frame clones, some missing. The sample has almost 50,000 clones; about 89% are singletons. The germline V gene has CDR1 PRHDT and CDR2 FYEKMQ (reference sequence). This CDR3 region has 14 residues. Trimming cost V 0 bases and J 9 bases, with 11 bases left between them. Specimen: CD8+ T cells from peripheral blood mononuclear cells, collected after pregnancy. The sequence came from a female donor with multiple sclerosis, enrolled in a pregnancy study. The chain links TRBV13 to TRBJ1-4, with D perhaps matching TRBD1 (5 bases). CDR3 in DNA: TGTGCCAGCAGCTTAGGCAGGGTAAATAAAAAACTGTTTTTT. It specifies CASSLGRVNKKLFF.